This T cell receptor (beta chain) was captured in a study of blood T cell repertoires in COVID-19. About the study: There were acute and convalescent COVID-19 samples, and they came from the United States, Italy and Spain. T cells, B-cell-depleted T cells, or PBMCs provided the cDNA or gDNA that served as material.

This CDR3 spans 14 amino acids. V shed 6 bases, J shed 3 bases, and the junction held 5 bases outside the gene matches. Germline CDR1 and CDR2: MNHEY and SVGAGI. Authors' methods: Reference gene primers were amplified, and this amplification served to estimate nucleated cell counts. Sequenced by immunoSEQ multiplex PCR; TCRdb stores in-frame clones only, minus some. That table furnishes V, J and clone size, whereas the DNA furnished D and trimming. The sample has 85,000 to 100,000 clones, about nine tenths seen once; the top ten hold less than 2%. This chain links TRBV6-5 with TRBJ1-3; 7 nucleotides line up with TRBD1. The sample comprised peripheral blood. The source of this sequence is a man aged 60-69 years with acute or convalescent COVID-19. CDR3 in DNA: TGTGCCAGCAGGCGACAGGGTAGTGGAAACACCATATATTTT. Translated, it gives CASRRQGSGNTIYF.